This T cell receptor (beta chain) was captured in a study of blood T cell repertoires in COVID-19. The overall study: Sites across the United States, Italy and Spain contributed samples from acute and convalescent COVID-19. T cells, B-cell-depleted T cells, or PBMCs provided the cDNA or gDNA that served as material.

CDR1 KGHSH and CDR2 LQKENI come from the germline V gene. This CDR3 contains 14 residues. Deletions cut 3 bases from V and 7 bases from J, with 13 bases between. As processed by the authors: Reference gene primer amplification gave nucleated cell count estimates. Only in-frame clones appear in the TCRdb table, and some are missing; sequencing was by immunoSEQ multiplex PCR. That table supplies the V and J calls and clone size; D and trimming were determined from the DNA. The sample lists 90,000 or so clones, 75% to 90% occurring once. This clonotype was obtained from an elderly man with active or convalescent COVID-19. Material for sequencing was peripheral blood. This chain uses TRBV18 with TRBJ2-1; D is ambiguous. The CDR3 sequence is CASSPGATGNEQFF. The CDR3, as DNA: TGTGCCAGCTCACCCGGAGCGACCGGGAATGAGCAGTTCTTC.